This is a list of T cell receptor beta chains from one sample in a study of blood T cell repertoires in COVID-19. TCRdb keeps only in-frame clones here, not all; method: immunoSEQ multiplex PCR. The sample yields fewer than 110,000 clones, roughly 90% seen once. The specimen sequenced was peripheral blood. Receptor source: a man aged 35 to 55 with active or convalescent COVID-19. CDR3s include the opening cysteine and the closing phenylalanine or tryptophan. The D gene is left open where the match is weak. For some rows the clone size is stated as once, few or many, or as a class when expanded; others skip it.

J gene: TRBJ1-3; D gene: NA; clone size: NA; V gene: TRBV7-2; CDR3 DNA: TGTGCCAGCAGCCGCCGAACAGGGAACTCTGGAAACACCATATATTTT; CDR3 protein: CASSRRTGNSGNTIYF
J gene: TRBJ2-3; D gene: TRBD2; clone size: NA; V gene: TRBV3-1/TRBV3-2; CDR3 DNA: TGTGCCAGCAGTATAGCGGGAGCATTGGGGGATACGCAGTATTTT; CDR3 protein: CASSIAGALGDTQYF
J gene: TRBJ1-6; D gene: TRBD1; clone size: NA; V gene: TRBV19; CDR3 DNA: TGTGCCAGTAGTACCGACAGGGATTCACCCCTCCACTTT; CDR3 protein: CASSTDRDSPLHF
J gene: TRBJ1-2; D gene: TRBD1; clone size: NA; V gene: TRBV6-5; CDR3 DNA: TGTGCCAGCAGTCAACAGGGGGCGAGATATGGCTACACCTTC; CDR3 protein: CASSQQGARYGYTF
J gene: TRBJ2-3; D gene: TRBD2; clone size: NA; V gene: TRBV7-9; CDR3 DNA: TGTGCCAGCAGCCTGAGGACTAGCGGGAGAATCTATAGCACAGATACGCAGTATTTT; CDR3 protein: CASSLRTSGRIYSTDTQYF
J gene: TRBJ1-5; D gene: TRBD1; clone size: NA; V gene: TRBV7-2; CDR3 DNA: TGTGCCAGCAGCCTCACAGGGGGCCAGCCCCAGCATTTT; CDR3 protein: CASSLTGGQPQHF
J gene: TRBJ2-2; D gene: NA; clone size: NA; V gene: TRBV6-2/TRBV6-3; CDR3 DNA: TGTGCCAGCAGTTACGGGGCAGCCACCGGGGAGCTGTTTTTT; CDR3 protein: CASSYGAATGELFF
J gene: TRBJ2-7; D gene: TRBD1; clone size: NA; V gene: TRBV24-1; CDR3 DNA: TGTGCCACCAGTGCAGGACAGGCCTGGGACGAGCAGTACTTC; CDR3 protein: CATSAGQAWDEQYF
J gene: TRBJ1-4; D gene: NA; clone size: once; V gene: TRBV3-1/TRBV3-2; CDR3 DNA: TGTGCCAGCAGCCCTTCGGGGGCAACTAATGAAAAACTGTTTTTT; CDR3 protein: CASSPSGATNEKLFF
J gene: TRBJ1-1; D gene: NA; clone size: few; V gene: TRBV27; CDR3 DNA: TGTGCCAGCAGTTTGGGTGTTAGCGGATTTGAAGCTTTCTTT; CDR3 protein: CASSLGVSGFEAFF
J gene: TRBJ1-5; D gene: NA; clone size: NA; V gene: TRBV9; CDR3 DNA: TGTGCCAGCAGCTCGGGACTAAACTATCAGCCCCAGCATTTT; CDR3 protein: CASSSGLNYQPQHF
J gene: TRBJ2-7; D gene: NA; clone size: NA; V gene: TRBV6-5; CDR3 DNA: TGTGCCAGCAGTTACCCGGACTTTCCCTACGAGCAGTACTTC; CDR3 protein: CASSYPDFPYEQYF
J gene: TRBJ2-7; D gene: TRBD1; clone size: NA; V gene: TRBV7-2; CDR3 DNA: TGTGCCAGCAGCTCGACCGGGACAGGTGTCTACGAGCAGTACTTC; CDR3 protein: CASSSTGTGVYEQYF
J gene: TRBJ1-6; D gene: TRBD1; clone size: NA; V gene: TRBV4-2; CDR3 DNA: TGTGCCAGCAGCCAAGACGGGCAGGGGGCCAATTCACCCCTCCACTTT; CDR3 protein: CASSQDGQGANSPLHF
J gene: TRBJ1-2; D gene: NA; clone size: NA; V gene: TRBV12-3/TRBV12-4; CDR3 DNA: TGTGCCAGCAGTCCTACAGCCACCTATGGCTACACCTTC; CDR3 protein: CASSPTATYGYTF
J gene: TRBJ1-3; D gene: TRBD1; clone size: NA; V gene: TRBV9; CDR3 DNA: TGTGCCAGCAGCGTAGGCCTTACCGTGACAGGGGGGATAGAGTATGGAAACACCATATATTTT; CDR3 protein: CASSVGLTVTGGIEYGNTIYF
J gene: TRBJ1-1; D gene: NA; clone size: few; V gene: TRBV10-3; CDR3 DNA: TGTGCCATCAGTGAGTCCTCTGGGAGGAGCACTGAAGCTTTCTTT; CDR3 protein: CAISESSGRSTEAFF
J gene: TRBJ2-5; D gene: TRBD1; clone size: NA; V gene: TRBV30; CDR3 DNA: TGTGCCTGGAAAGGAACAGGGGCGGGCGAGACCCAGTACTTC; CDR3 protein: CAWKGTGAGETQYF
J gene: TRBJ2-3; D gene: NA; clone size: NA; V gene: TRBV18; CDR3 DNA: TGTGCCAGCTCACCCGGTCTAGCAGATACGCAGTATTTT; CDR3 protein: CASSPGLADTQYF
J gene: TRBJ1-1; D gene: NA; clone size: NA; V gene: TRBV7-7; CDR3 DNA: TGTGCTAGCAGCGAAAACAGGGACACTGAAGCTTTCTTT; CDR3 protein: CASSENRDTEAFF
J gene: TRBJ1-6; D gene: TRBD1; clone size: NA; V gene: TRBV6-6; CDR3 DNA: TGTGCCAGCAGTCAGGGGGCAGTCTCACCCCTCCACTTT; CDR3 protein: CASSQGAVSPLHF
J gene: TRBJ2-1; D gene: TRBD2; clone size: NA; V gene: TRBV27; CDR3 DNA: TGTGCCAGCAGTTCACCAACTAGCGGGGCTTACAATGAGCAGTTCTTC; CDR3 protein: CASSSPTSGAYNEQFF
J gene: TRBJ2-5; D gene: NA; clone size: NA; V gene: TRBV29-1; CDR3 DNA: TGCAGCGTTGGGAGGAGTTCGGGGGAGACCCAGTACTTC; CDR3 protein: CSVGRSSGETQYF
J gene: TRBJ1-5; D gene: NA; clone size: once; V gene: TRBV28; CDR3 DNA: TGTGCCAGCAGTCCGGTACGTGGTAAGCGAGGTCAGCCCCAGCATTTT; CDR3 protein: CASSPVRGKRGQPQHF
J gene: TRBJ1-5; D gene: NA; clone size: NA; V gene: TRBV6-2/TRBV6-3; CDR3 DNA: TGTGCCAGCAGTCAGTTCGCAAATAATCAGCCCCAGCATTTT; CDR3 protein: CASSQFANNQPQHF
J gene: TRBJ1-2; D gene: TRBD1; clone size: NA; V gene: TRBV30; CDR3 DNA: TGTGCCTGGAGTGTACAGGGGGGGCTCTATGGCTACACCTTC; CDR3 protein: CAWSVQGGLYGYTF
J gene: TRBJ2-5; D gene: NA; clone size: NA; V gene: TRBV5-1; CDR3 DNA: TGCGCCAGCAGCTTGGCGAGGGTGGAGGAGACCCAGTACTTC; CDR3 protein: CASSLARVEETQYF
J gene: TRBJ1-2; D gene: TRBD1; clone size: NA; V gene: TRBV9; CDR3 DNA: TGTGCCAGCAGCGTAGTAAATAGGGGGCGCGGTGGCTACACCTTC; CDR3 protein: CASSVVNRGRGGYTF
J gene: TRBJ2-5; D gene: TRBD2; clone size: NA; V gene: TRBV6-5; CDR3 DNA: TGTGCCAGCAGAGGCGGGAGTGGTGGAGAGACCCAGTACTTC; CDR3 protein: CASRGGSGGETQYF
J gene: TRBJ1-5; D gene: NA; clone size: NA; V gene: TRBV7-9; CDR3 DNA: TGTGCCAGCAGCTTAGGTACCGGACTTAGGGAGCCCCAGCATTTT; CDR3 protein: CASSLGTGLREPQHF
J gene: TRBJ1-2; D gene: TRBD1; clone size: NA; V gene: TRBV3-1/TRBV3-2; CDR3 DNA: TGTGCCAGCAGCCAATCCAGGGGGCATGGCTACACCTTC; CDR3 protein: CASSQSRGHGYTF
J gene: TRBJ1-2; D gene: TRBD1; clone size: NA; V gene: TRBV5-1; CDR3 DNA: TGCGCCAGCAGGCGGGACAGTAGGGCTTCAAACTATGGCTACACCTTC; CDR3 protein: CASRRDSRASNYGYTF
J gene: TRBJ1-1; D gene: TRBD1; clone size: NA; V gene: TRBV2; CDR3 DNA: TGTGCCAGCAGTGAAGCTGACAGGGGTTGGGACACTGAAGCTTTCTTT; CDR3 protein: CASSEADRGWDTEAFF
J gene: TRBJ2-1; D gene: NA; clone size: NA; V gene: TRBV25-1; CDR3 DNA: TGTGCCAGCAGTGAAAGAAGGAGCCTAATCAATGAGCAGTTCTTC; CDR3 protein: CASSERRSLINEQFF
J gene: TRBJ1-2; D gene: NA; clone size: NA; V gene: TRBV18; CDR3 DNA: TGTGCCAGCTCACCAGTCTCCGAGTCCTATGGCTACACCTTC; CDR3 protein: CASSPVSESYGYTF
J gene: TRBJ2-7; D gene: TRBD2; clone size: NA; V gene: TRBV28; CDR3 DNA: TGTGCCAGCAACCTGCGGGGGGTGCCCTACGAGCAGTACTTC; CDR3 protein: CASNLRGVPYEQYF
J gene: TRBJ1-3; D gene: NA; clone size: NA; V gene: TRBV7-9; CDR3 DNA: TGTGCCAGCAGCTTAGACGGGGGCTCTGGAAACACCATATATTTT; CDR3 protein: CASSLDGGSGNTIYF
J gene: TRBJ2-7; D gene: TRBD1; clone size: NA; V gene: TRBV30; CDR3 DNA: TGTGCCTGGAGTGAAAGGGGGCTTGACGAGCAGTACTTC; CDR3 protein: CAWSERGLDEQYF
J gene: TRBJ1-3; D gene: NA; clone size: NA; V gene: TRBV28; CDR3 DNA: TGTGCCAGCCACTTTACAGGGTCGGGTGGACGCACCATATATTTT; CDR3 protein: CASHFTGSGGRTIYF
J gene: TRBJ1-4; D gene: NA; clone size: NA; V gene: TRBV7-9; CDR3 DNA: TGTGCCAGCAGCTTAGGTCAGGGTGGTGAAAAACTGTTTTTT; CDR3 protein: CASSLGQGGEKLFF